The sequence of this TCR beta chain was determined in a study of blood T cell repertoires in COVID-19. Study-level background: Samples representing acute and convalescent COVID-19 were sourced from the United States, Italy and Spain.

V shed 2 bases, J shed 0 bases, and the junction held 6 bases outside the gene matches. The CDR3 has 19 amino acids. Germline assignment: CDR1 MNHEY and CDR2 SMNVEV (reference sequence). Assay used: immunoSEQ multiplex PCR; TCRdb lists only in-frame clones, some missing. The sample contains approximately 500,000 clones, over 75% of which appear only once. The V gene is TRBV27, the J gene TRBJ2-1; 14 bases agree with TRBD2. This clonotype was obtained from a woman between 40 and 50 years old who had recovered from COVID-19. The source material was PBMCs or T cells enriched from blood (not recorded which). CDR3 amino acids: CASSLRLGTSGSSYNEQFF. For the CDR3, the DNA is TGTGCCAGCAGTTTACGCCTTGGGACTAGCGGGAGCTCCTACAATGAGCAGTTCTTC.